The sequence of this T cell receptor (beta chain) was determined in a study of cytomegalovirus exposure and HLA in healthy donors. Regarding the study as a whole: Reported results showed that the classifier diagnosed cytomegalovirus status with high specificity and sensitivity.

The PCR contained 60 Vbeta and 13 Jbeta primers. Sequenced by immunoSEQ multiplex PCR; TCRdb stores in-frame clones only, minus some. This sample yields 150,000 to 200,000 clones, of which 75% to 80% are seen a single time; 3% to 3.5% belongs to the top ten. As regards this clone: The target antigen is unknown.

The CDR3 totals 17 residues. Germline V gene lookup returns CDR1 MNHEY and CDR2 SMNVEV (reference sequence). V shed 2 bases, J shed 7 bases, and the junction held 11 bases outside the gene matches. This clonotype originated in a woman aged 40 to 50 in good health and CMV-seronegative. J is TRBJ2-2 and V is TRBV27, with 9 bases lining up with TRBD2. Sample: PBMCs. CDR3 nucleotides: TGTGCCAGCAGTTTAGGTCGGCTAGCGGGACCTCTCGGGGAGCTGTTTTTT. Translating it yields CASSLGRLAGPLGELFF.